A single sample gave rise to the 23 T cell receptor beta chains below, sequenced in a study of human T cells and chemical hapten exposure (dated by TCRdb to 2020 to 2023). The intended sense of this specimen's time point label: patch test 3, about 24 weeks after DPC sensitization. Taken with the paper, the label for treatment or condition translates to: therapeutic diphenylcyclopropenone sensitization with weekly scalp DPC. Libraries were made using RACE. The listed sequencing device is NextSeq 500. Clones were called with MiXCR by TCRdb after fastp trimmed the public reads at Q25, and only in-frame beta chains were retained. Entries that share a CDR3 protein sequence are merged under the most common genes and DNA. This sample gives about 84,000 distinct CDR3 sequences in total; about 10% of them show up just once. The ten largest clones add up to over 3.5% of the sample. Sequences were derived from whole blood, sampled in connection with sensitization to the hapten diphenylcyclopropenone (DPC). All receptors derive from a woman in her 50s with alopecia areata. Some clones in this sample may be carry-over from other donors' samples.

This clonotype was seen repeatedly, ten times or more. This chain joins TRBV7-2 and TRBJ2-1; weak D call: TRBD1 (6 bases). CDR1 SGHTA and CDR2 FQGNSA come from the germline V gene. Trimming shortened V by 3 bases and J by 12 bases, and 12 bases separated the two germline ends. This CDR3 comprises 12 residues. DNA for the CDR3: TGTGCCAGCAGCTTTTCGACAGGAGGGCAGTTCTTC. This encodes CASSFSTGGQFF.

This chain uses TRBV7-3 with TRBJ2-2, with 10 bases fitting TRBD2. J was trimmed by 4 bases and V by 5 bases; bases with no gene match: 10. Germline lookup yields CDR1 SGHTA and CDR2 FQGTGA. CDR3 length equals 17 residues. The CDR3 is CASSRTPSGSGTGELFF. The CDR3 nucleotides are TGTGCCAGCAGCCGAACACCTAGCGGGAGCGGCACCGGGGAGCTGTTTTTT.

This clonotype was seen a few times. The V gene is TRBV5-1, the J gene TRBJ1-4; TRBD1 might be the D (5 bases). The CDR3 sequence is 14 residues long. Germline CDR1 and CDR2: SGHRS and YFSETQ. V was cut by 3 bases and J by 7 bases, with 13 bases left in between. The CDR3 here is CASSSDAGGEKLFF. The CDR3 DNA follows: TGCGCCAGCAGCTCCGACGCTGGGGGTGAAAAACTGTTTTTT.

V gene TRBV19 combines with J gene TRBJ2-2; unclear D gene. CDR1 LNHDA and CDR2 SQIVND come from the germline V gene (reference sequence). The CDR3 runs to 12 residues. Between the trimmed V and J ends, which lost 4 bases and 7 bases, there was a span of 7 bases. CDR3: CASSRWGGELFF. DNA of the CDR3: TGTGCCAGTAGTAGGTGGGGCGGGGAGCTGTTTTTT.

This clonotype was detected ten times or more. The chain employs TRBV6-5 and TRBJ2-7; 10 nucleotides match TRBD1. CDR1 is MNHEY and CDR2 is SVGAGI in the germline V gene. The CDR3 consists of 14 residues. Losses at the gene ends were 7 bases for V and 5 bases for J; bases not matched to a gene: 8. The CDR3, as DNA: TGTGCCAGCACCAAAAGGGGACAGGGGCACGAGCAGTACTTC. As protein: CASTKRGQGHEQYF.

The sample holds many counts of this clonotype. The chain combines TRBV7-3 with TRBJ2-2; D uncertain. This CDR3 region has 13 residues. Germline CDR1 is SGHTA and CDR2 is FQGTGA. Trimming took 5 bases from V and 4 from J, leaving 8 bases between them. For the CDR3, the DNA is TGTGCCAGCAGCCGCCAACCCACCGGGGAGCTGTTTTTT. This codes for CASSRQPTGELFF.

This clonotype was found many times. The chain uses TRBV27 and TRBJ2-5; D ambiguous. Per the germline V gene, CDR1 is MNHEY and CDR2 is SMNVEV (reference sequence). The CDR3 is 11 residues long. Trimming shortened V by 7 bases and J by 5 bases, and 8 bases separated the two germline ends. This chain's CDR3 is CASTHRETQYF. CDR3 nucleotide sequence: TGTGCCAGCACCCACCGGGAGACCCAGTACTTC.

CDR3 sequence: CASSFVDRGGSGNRYEQYF. The DNA of the CDR3 is TGTGCCAGTAGTTTCGTCGACAGGGGAGGGAGCGGGAACAGGTACGAGCAGTACTTC. The chain links TRBV19 to TRBJ2-7; maybe TRBD1 (8 bases). V lost 5 bases and J lost 4, with 30 bases in between. Per germline, CDR1 LNHDA and CDR2 SQIVND (reference sequence). This CDR3 is built from 19 residues.

Regarding this clonotype: This could be a read error, since a much larger clone is one nucleotide away. This sequence joins TRBV11-1 and TRBJ2-7; D might be TRBD1 (6 bases). The CDR3 covers 15 residues. Trimming removed 4 bases from V and 8 bases from J, with 21 bases in between. The germline CDR1 and CDR2 sequences are SGHAT and FQDESV (reference sequence). The CDR3 DNA reads TGTGCCAGCAGCTCGTCCGGGACAACCTCTTACAAGCAGTACTTC. Translating it yields CASSSSGTTSYKQYF.

The V call is TRBV27, the J call TRBJ2-7; 15 nucleotides match TRBD2. The germline V gene has CDR1 MNHEY and CDR2 SMNVEV (reference sequence). The CDR3 runs 20 residues. V dropped 3 bases and J dropped 3; count of bases not matched to a gene: 15. The CDR3 sequence: CASSFGHPGLAGGLSYEQYF. In DNA, the CDR3 is TGTGCCAGCAGTTTTGGACATCCTGGACTAGCGGGAGGGCTTAGCTACGAGCAGTACTTC.

This clonotype was seen repeatedly, ten times or more. The chain combines TRBV7-2 with TRBJ2-2; 7 nucleotides agree with TRBD2. Germline lookup yields CDR1 SGHTA and CDR2 FQGNSA. The V and J ends lost 5 bases and 1 base, in that order; junction bases with no gene match: 10. There are 17 residues in the CDR3. The CDR3 reads CASSRSGRAGNTGELFF. CDR3 DNA: TGTGCCAGCAGCCGATCGGGGAGGGCGGGGAACACCGGGGAGCTGTTTTTT.

This clonotype was counted only a few times. V is TRBV6-2 or TRBV6-3 and J is TRBJ2-1; TRBD2 is a possible D gene (7 bases). CDR1 is MNHEY, CDR2 SVGEGT, per germline. Trimming shortened V by 6 bases and J by 6 bases, and 18 bases separated the two germline ends. The CDR3 contains 15 residues. CDR3 nucleotide sequence: TGTGCCAGCAGCCGAAGGGGGGGTTTCGGCAATGAGCAGTTCTTC. Translating gives CASSRRGGFGNEQFF.

This clonotype was seen more than once but under ten times. V and J are TRBV7-8 and TRBJ1-2, with D tentatively TRBD1 (5 bases). The CDR3 has 15 amino acids. CDR1 SGHVS and CDR2 FQNEAQ come from the germline V gene. Trimming removed 3 bases at V and 4 bases at J, with 15 bases between. CDR3 bases: TGTGCCAGCAGCTTGTTCTTCAGGGAGGCCTATGGCTACACCTTC. Encoded protein: CASSLFFREAYGYTF.

This clonotype was observed a few times. The chain joins TRBV7-9 to TRBJ2-1; D might be TRBD1 (6 bases). V shed 6 bases and J shed 5 bases, with 11 bases lying between them. The CDR3 runs to 13 residues. Germline-derived CDR1 and CDR2 are SEHNR and FQNEAQ (reference sequence). The CDR3 nucleotides read TGTGCCAGCAGAGTGGGGGCGAACAATGAGCAGTTCTTC. This encodes CASRVGANNEQFF.

This clonotype occurred many times. This rearrangement joins TRBV6-4 to TRBJ2-1; TRBD2 might be the D (5 bases). The CDR3 runs to 14 residues. V lost 0 bases and J lost 7, with 10 bases in between. Per germline, CDR1 MRHNA and CDR2 SNTAGT. In DNA form, the CDR3 reads TGTGCCAGCAGTGACTCACTAGTCGAGAATGAGCAGTTCTTC. Translation: CASSDSLVENEQFF.

This clonotype was detected only a few times. The chain combines TRBV29-1 with TRBJ2-2; weak D call: TRBD2 (5 bases). CDR1 SQVTM and CDR2 ANQGSEA come from the germline V gene. V was shortened by 3 bases and J by 4 bases, with 9 bases between the two germline ends. This CDR3 is built from 13 residues. The CDR3: CSVETKLTGELFF. As DNA, the CDR3 is TGCAGCGTTGAGACTAAACTCACCGGGGAGCTGTTTTTT.

The chain recombines TRBV11-2 with TRBJ2-2; 11 bases are shared with TRBD1. This CDR3 contains 18 residues. Unmatched junction bases numbered 11, after V lost 3 bases and J lost 5 bases. Germline V CDR1 and CDR2: SGHAT, FQNNGV. The CDR3 sequence is CASSFRTGGVGRTGELFF. CDR3 coding DNA: TGTGCCAGCAGCTTCCGGACAGGGGGCGTAGGAAGAACCGGGGAGCTGTTTTTT.

This clonotype was seen many times. The chain joins TRBV5-1 to TRBJ2-1; D gene ambiguous. Germline-derived CDR1 and CDR2 are SGHRS and YFSETQ. The CDR3 is 13 residues long. Trimming took off 0 bases at V and 10 bases at J, with 11 bases between the two ends. CDR3 protein: CASSLELSPEQFF. Here the CDR3 DNA reads TGCGCCAGCAGCTTGGAACTGTCCCCCGAGCAGTTCTTC.

This clonotype occurred a few times. The V call is TRBV6-5, the J call TRBJ2-7; D is unclear. CDR1 is MNHEY, CDR2 SVGAGI, per germline. The CDR3 sequence is 13 residues long. V was clipped by 7 bases and J by 3 bases, with 13 bases between them. The CDR3 DNA reads TGTGCCAGCACCGACCCTTCCCTCTACGAGCAGTACTTC. Translated: CASTDPSLYEQYF.

This clonotype was recorded a few times. The chain employs TRBV6-5 and TRBJ2-3; 8 nucleotides line up with TRBD2. The CDR3 covers 13 residues. V dropped 5 bases and J dropped 10; count of bases not matched to a gene: 8. Germline-derived CDR1 and CDR2 are MNHEY and SVGAGI. The chain's CDR3 is CASSARVRGAQYF. CDR3 in DNA: TGTGCCAGCAGTGCCCGGGTGCGGGGGGCGCAGTATTTT.

This clonotype appeared a few times. The V gene is TRBV5-1, the J gene TRBJ2-1, with D unresolved. The CDR3 covers 16 residues. V was cut by 0 bases and J by 0 bases, with 10 bases left in between. Germline assignment: CDR1 SGHRS and CDR2 YFSETQ. CDR3 DNA sequence: TGCGCCAGCAGCTTGGGGGCGCGGAGCTCCTACAATGAGCAGTTCTTC. Translated, it gives CASSLGARSSYNEQFF.

The chain carries TRBV5-6 and TRBJ2-5; D possibly corresponds to TRBD1 (5 bases). CDR1 SGHDT and CDR2 YYEEEE come from the germline V gene. The CDR3 totals 15 residues. V was trimmed by 1 base and J by 0 bases, leaving 10 bases between them. The CDR3 DNA sequence: TGTGCCAGCAGCTTGTTGGGCAGGGACCAAGAGACCCAGTACTTC. Translation: CASSLLGRDQETQYF.

The sample holds many counts of this clonotype. The chain has TRBV11-2 and TRBJ2-3; 9 positions agree with TRBD2. Germline loops: CDR1 SGHAT, CDR2 FQNNGV. Unmatched junction bases numbered 8, after V lost 5 bases and J lost 2 bases. CDR3 length equals 16 residues. CDR3 nucleotide sequence: TGTGCCAGCAGCCCAGTTGGCGGGAGGGCCACAGATACGCAGTATTTT. Its protein is CASSPVGGRATDTQYF.